This T cell receptor (beta chain) was sequenced for a study of T cells in Graves' hyperthyroidism and ophthalmopathy. TCR beta CDR3 sequences were amplified from RNA transcripts. HTBI primers drove first-round RT-PCR of the TCR CDR3. TCRdb ran MiXCR on the multiplex PCR reads and lists one entry per CDR3 protein. The sample holds about 380,000 distinct CDR3 sequences; roughly 14% are singletons and the top ten take less than 25%. Over 8 ml fresh peripheral blood yielded the PBMCs. The V segment lost 4 bases and the J segment 8 bases; nucleotides outside the gene matches: 11. The CDR3 is 16 residues long. Germline V lookup: CDR1 SGHRS, CDR2 YFSETQ.

This rearrangement joins TRBV5-1 to TRBJ1-6; 8 bases line up with TRBD1. Material: blood. The clonotype originates from a man aged 25 to 40 with Graves' hyperthyroidism that later progressed to Graves' ophthalmopathy. CDR3 DNA: TGCGCCAGCAGCCTCCGGACAGGGTCACGGGATTCACCCCTCCACTTT. This gives the protein CASSLRTGSRDSPLHF.